At least ten counts were recorded for the clone carrying this T cell receptor beta chain. It was through 5'RACE template switching that TCR cDNA was made, with a universal primer site and UMIs added. TCRdb re-called the 5' RACE reads with MiXCR, one entry per CDR3 protein. This table has 250,000 or so distinct CDR3 sequences, approximately 3.6% appearing once. The record originates from a study of T cells after yellow fever vaccination. The germline V gene has CDR1 SGHRS and CDR2 YFSETQ. Trimming took off 5 bases at V and 2 bases at J, with 13 bases between the two ends. This CDR3 has 14 amino acids. The chain links TRBV5-1 to TRBJ2-5, with D possibly being TRBD1 or TRBD2 (5 bases each). Source: PBMCs, taken 15 days after the yellow fever booster vaccination. The TCR originated in a man aged 18 to 30 who received the YFV17D yellow fever vaccine. The CDR3 sequence: CASRGLTGQETQYF. The CDR3 nucleotides are TGCGCCAGCAGGGGGCTAACGGGGCAAGAGACCCAGTACTTC.